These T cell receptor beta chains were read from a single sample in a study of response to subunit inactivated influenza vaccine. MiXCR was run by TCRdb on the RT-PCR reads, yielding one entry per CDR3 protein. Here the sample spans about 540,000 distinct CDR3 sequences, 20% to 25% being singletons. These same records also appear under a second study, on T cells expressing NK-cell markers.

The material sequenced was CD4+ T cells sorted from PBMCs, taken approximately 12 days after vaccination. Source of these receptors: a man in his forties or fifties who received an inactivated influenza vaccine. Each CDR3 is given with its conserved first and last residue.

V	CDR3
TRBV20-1	CSARDFQETQYF
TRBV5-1	CASSRSTLAEDTQYF
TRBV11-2	CASRQGATGNTIYF
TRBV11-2	CASSSKAGGLMQYF
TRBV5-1	CASSPSGTRNSPLHF
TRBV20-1	CSARAGGGAYNEQFF
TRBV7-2	CASSLAGRNYGYTF
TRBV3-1	CASSQGGGRALNEQFF
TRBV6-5	CASSYAPYNEQFF
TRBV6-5	CASSYGQGWTYEQYF
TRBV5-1	CASSGQVRNTGELFF